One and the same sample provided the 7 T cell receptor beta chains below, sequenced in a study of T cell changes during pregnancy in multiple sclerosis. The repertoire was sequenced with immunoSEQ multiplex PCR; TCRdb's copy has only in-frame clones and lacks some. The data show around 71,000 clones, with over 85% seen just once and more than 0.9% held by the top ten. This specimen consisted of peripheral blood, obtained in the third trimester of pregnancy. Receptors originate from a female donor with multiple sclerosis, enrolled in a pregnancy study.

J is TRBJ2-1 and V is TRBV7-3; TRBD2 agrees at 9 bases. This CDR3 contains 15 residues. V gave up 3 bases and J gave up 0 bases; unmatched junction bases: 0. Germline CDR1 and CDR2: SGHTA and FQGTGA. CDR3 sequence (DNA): TGTGCCAGCAGCTTTAGCGGGAGCTCCTACAATGAGCAGTTCTTC. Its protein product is CASSFSGSSYNEQFF.

CDR3 sequence: CASSFYDKNTEAFF. The DNA of the CDR3 is TGCGCCAGCAGCTTCTATGATAAGAACACTGAAGCTTTCTTT. This chain joins TRBV5-1 and TRBJ1-1; D unresolved. V was cut by 2 bases and J by 1 base, with 9 bases left in between. Germline V gives CDR1 SGHRS, CDR2 YFSETQ. There are 14 residues in the CDR3. Using reference TRBV5-1 and TRBJ1-1 for the parts outside the CDR3, the full variable domain is KAGVTQTPRYLIKTRGQQVTLSCSPISGHRSVSWYQQTPGQGLQFLFEYFSETQRNKGNFPGRFSGRQFSNSRSEMNVSTLELGDSALYLCASSFYDKNTEAFFGQGTRLTVV.

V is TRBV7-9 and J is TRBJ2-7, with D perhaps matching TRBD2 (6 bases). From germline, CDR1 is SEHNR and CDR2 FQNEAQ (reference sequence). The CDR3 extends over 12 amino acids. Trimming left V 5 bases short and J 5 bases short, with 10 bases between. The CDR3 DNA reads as TGTGCCAGCAGCCGGACGGGGGACGAGCAGTACTTC. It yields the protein CASSRTGDEQYF.

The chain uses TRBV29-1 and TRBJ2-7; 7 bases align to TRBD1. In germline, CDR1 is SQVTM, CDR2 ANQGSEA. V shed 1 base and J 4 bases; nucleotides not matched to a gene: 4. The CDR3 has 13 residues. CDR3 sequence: CSVEGQGLYEQYF. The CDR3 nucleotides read TGCAGCGTTGAAGGACAGGGATTGTACGAGCAGTACTTC.

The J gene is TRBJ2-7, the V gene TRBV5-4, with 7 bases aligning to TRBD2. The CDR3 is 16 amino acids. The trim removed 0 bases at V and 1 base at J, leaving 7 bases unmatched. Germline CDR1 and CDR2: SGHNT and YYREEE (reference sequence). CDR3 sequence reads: CASSLGGASGSYEQYF. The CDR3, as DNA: TGTGCCAGCAGCTTGGGCGGCGCTAGCGGATCCTACGAGCAGTACTTC.

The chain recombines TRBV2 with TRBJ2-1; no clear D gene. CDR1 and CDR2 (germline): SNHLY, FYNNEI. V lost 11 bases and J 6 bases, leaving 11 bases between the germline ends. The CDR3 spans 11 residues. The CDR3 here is CASTQVNEQFF. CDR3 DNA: TGTGCCTCAACTCAGGTCAATGAGCAGTTCTTC. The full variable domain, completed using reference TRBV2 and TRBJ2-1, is EPEVTQTPSHQVTQMGQEVILRCVPISNHLYFYWYRQILGQKVEFLVSFYNNEISEKSEIFDDQFSVERPDGSNFTLKIRSTKLEDSAMYFCASTQVNEQFFGPGTRLTVL.

Here the CDR3 DNA reads TGTGCCAGCAACACCGGGGGAAGCGGCCCCTACGAGCAGTACTTC. Its translation: CASNTGGSGPYEQYF. This chain joins TRBV7-2 and TRBJ2-7, with D perhaps matching TRBD2 (6 bases). CDR1 and CDR2 from the germline V gene are SGHTA and FQGNSA. This CDR3 is 15 amino acids long. Trimming shortened V by 7 bases and J by 2 bases, and 18 bases separated the two germline ends.